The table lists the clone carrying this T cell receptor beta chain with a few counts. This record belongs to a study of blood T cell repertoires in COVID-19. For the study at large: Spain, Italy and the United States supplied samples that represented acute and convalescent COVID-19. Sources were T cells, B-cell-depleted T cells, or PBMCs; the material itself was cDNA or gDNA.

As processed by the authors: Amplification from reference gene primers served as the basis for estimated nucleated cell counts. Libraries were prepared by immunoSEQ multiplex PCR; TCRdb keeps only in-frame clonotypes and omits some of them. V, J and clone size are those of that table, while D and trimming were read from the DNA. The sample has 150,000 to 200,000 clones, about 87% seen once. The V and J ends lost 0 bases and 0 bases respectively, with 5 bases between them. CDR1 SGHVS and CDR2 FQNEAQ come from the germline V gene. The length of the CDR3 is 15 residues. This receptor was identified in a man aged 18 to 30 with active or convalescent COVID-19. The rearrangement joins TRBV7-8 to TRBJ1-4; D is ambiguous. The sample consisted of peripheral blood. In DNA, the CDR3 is TGTGCCAGCAGCTTAGCTCCGTCAACTAATGAAAAACTGTTTTTT. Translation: CASSLAPSTNEKLFF. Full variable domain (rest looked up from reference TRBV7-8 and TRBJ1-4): GAGVSQSPRYKVAKRGQDVALRCDPISGHVSLFWYQQALGQGPEFLTYFQNEAQLDKSGLPSDRFFAERPEGSVSTLKIQRTQQEDSAVYLCASSLAPSTNEKLFFGSGTQLSVL.